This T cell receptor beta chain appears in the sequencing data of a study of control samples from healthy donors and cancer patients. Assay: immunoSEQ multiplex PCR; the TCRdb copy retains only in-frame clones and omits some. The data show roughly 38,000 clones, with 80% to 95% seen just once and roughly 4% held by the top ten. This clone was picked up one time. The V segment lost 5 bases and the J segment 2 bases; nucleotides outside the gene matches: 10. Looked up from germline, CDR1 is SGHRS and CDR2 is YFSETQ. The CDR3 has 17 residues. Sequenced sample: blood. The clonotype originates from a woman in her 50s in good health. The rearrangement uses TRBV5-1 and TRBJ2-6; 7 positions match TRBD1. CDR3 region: CASRRSTGQAGANVLTF. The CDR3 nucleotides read TGCGCCAGCAGACGCTCGACAGGGCAAGCTGGGGCCAACGTCCTGACTTTC.